Listed here is a single T cell receptor (beta chain). Its antigen is still unknown. CDR3 length equals 15 residues. The germline V gene has CDR1 MRHNA and CDR2 SNTAGT. Trimming shortened V by 6 bases and J by 6 bases, and 20 bases separated the two germline ends. The PCR had 60 Vbeta and 13 Jbeta primers. Produced via immunoSEQ multiplex PCR; TCRdb's table is partial and in-frame only. The sample carries 200,000 or so clones, roughly four fifths recorded once. The record originates from a study of cytomegalovirus exposure and HLA in healthy donors. Regarding the study as a whole: Later analysis demonstrated an association between a missense DCLRE1C variant and TCR beta V- and J-gene trimming. Roughly uniform depth of sequencing across donors was assumed in presence/absence analyses. The authors considered a cluster of highly shared sequence variants likely to be a sequencing artifact.

Donors consisted of healthy bone marrow donors. V gene TRBV6-4 combines with J gene TRBJ1-2; possibly TRBD1 for D (6 bases). Sequenced sample: PBMCs. This clonotype was sampled from a woman in her late teens or twenties in good health and CMV-seropositive. The CDR3 protein is CASRVISRGLNGYTF. CDR3 coding DNA: TGTGCCAGCAGAGTGATCAGCAGGGGATTAAATGGCTACACCTTC.